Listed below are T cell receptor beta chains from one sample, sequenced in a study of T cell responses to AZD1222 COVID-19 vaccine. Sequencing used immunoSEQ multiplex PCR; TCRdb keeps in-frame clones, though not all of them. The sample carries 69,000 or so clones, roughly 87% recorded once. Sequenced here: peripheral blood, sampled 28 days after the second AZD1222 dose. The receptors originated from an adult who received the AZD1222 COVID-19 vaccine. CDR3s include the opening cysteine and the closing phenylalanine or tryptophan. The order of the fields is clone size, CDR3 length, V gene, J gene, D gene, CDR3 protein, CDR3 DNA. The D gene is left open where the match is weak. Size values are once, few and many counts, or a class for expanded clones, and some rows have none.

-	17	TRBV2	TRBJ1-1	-	CASSAPGTSRPSTEAFF	TGTGCCAGCAGTGCGCCTGGGACATCCAGACCTAGCACTGAAGCTTTCTTT
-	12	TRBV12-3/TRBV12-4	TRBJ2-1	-	CASSGDLNEQFF	TGTGCCAGCAGTGGTGATCTGAATGAGCAGTTCTTC
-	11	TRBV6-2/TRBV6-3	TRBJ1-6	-	CASSHGSPLHF	TGTGCCAGCAGTCATGGTTCCCCCCTCCACTTT
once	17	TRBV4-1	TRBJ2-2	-	CASSHPRGNGILGELFF	TGCGCCAGCAGCCACCCCCGGGGTAACGGGATATTGGGGGAGCTGTTTTTT
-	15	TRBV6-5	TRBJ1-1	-	CASSYRGRGFTEAFF	TGTGCCAGCAGTTATCGCGGCAGGGGTTTTACTGAAGCTTTCTTT
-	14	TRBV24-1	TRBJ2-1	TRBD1	CATSESGTGEEQFF	TGTGCCACCAGTGAATCCGGGACAGGGGAAGAGCAGTTCTTC
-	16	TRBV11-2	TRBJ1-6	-	CASSLVGFSYNSPLHF	TGTGCCAGCAGCTTAGTCGGGTTCTCCTATAATTCACCCCTCCACTTT
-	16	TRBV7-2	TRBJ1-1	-	CASSLIARGVVTEAFF	TGTGCCAGCAGCTTAATCGCCCGGGGAGTGGTAACTGAAGCTTTCTTT
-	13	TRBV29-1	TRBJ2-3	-	CSVERTGTDTQYF	TGCAGCGTTGAAAGGACAGGCACAGATACGCAGTATTTT
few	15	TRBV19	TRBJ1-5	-	CASIERTVGNQPQHF	TGTGCCAGTATCGAAAGGACAGTGGGGAATCAGCCCCAGCATTTT
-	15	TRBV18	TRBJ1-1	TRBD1	CATLPSRGRNTEAFF	TGTGCCACATTACCTTCCAGGGGGCGCAACACTGAAGCTTTCTTT
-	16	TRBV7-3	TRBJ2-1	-	CASSSVVAASYNEQFF	TGTGCCAGCAGCTCCGTGGTAGCGGCCTCCTACAATGAGCAGTTCTTC
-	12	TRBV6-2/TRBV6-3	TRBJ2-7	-	CASSYDSYEQYF	TGTGCCAGCAGTTACGATTCCTACGAGCAGTACTTC
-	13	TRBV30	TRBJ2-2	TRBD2	CAYTSGNTGELFF	TGTGCCTATACTAGCGGCAACACCGGGGAGCTGTTTTTT
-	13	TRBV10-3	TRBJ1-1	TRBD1	CAIRDRENTEAFF	TGTGCCATCAGGGACAGGGAGAACACTGAAGCTTTCTTT
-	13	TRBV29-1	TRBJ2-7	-	CSVLAQSSYEQYF	TGCAGCGTTCTAGCGCAGAGCTCCTACGAGCAGTACTTC
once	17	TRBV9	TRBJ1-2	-	CASSVEQKPLHNYGYTF	TGTGCCAGCAGCGTAGAACAGAAACCTTTACATAACTATGGCTACACCTTC
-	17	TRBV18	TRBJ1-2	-	CASSLKRPRVPNYGYTF	TGTGCCAGCTCACTAAAGAGGCCACGGGTACCTAACTATGGCTACACCTTC
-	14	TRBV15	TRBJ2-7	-	CATSPRHRPHEQYF	TGTGCCACCAGCCCGCGGCACAGACCCCACGAGCAGTACTTC
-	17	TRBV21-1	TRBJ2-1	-	CASSKEVGDRVSDEQFF	TGTGCCAGCAGCAAAGAGGTGGGGGACAGGGTCAGCGATGAGCAGTTCTTC
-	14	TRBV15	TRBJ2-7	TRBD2	CATSRGLAGFEQYF	TGTGCCACCAGCAGGGGACTAGCAGGCTTCGAGCAGTACTTC
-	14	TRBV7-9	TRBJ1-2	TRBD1	CASSPSDRVGGYTF	TGTGCCAGCAGCCCCTCCGACAGGGTAGGAGGCTACACCTTC
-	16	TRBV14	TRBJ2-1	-	CASSQVPPSSYNEQFF	TGTGCCAGCAGCCAAGTCCCCCCCTCCTCCTACAATGAGCAGTTCTTC
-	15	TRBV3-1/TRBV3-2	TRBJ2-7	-	CASSQGLQAAHEQYF	TGTGCCAGCAGCCAAGGATTACAGGCGGCCCACGAGCAGTACTTC
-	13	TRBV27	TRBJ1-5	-	CASSLGGPQPQHF	TGTGCCAGCAGCCTAGGGGGGCCCCAGCCCCAGCATTTT
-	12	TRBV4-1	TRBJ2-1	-	CASSHPYNEQFF	TGCGCCAGCAGCCATCCTTACAATGAGCAGTTCTTC
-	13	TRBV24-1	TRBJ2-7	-	CATSETGKYEQYF	TGTGCCACCAGTGAGACCGGTAAATACGAGCAGTACTTC
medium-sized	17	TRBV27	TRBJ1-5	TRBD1	CASSLSTGQGSNQPQHF	TGTGCCAGCAGTCTCTCAACGGGACAGGGCTCGAATCAGCCCCAGCATTTT
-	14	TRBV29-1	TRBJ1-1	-	CSVGRGPQGTEAFF	TGCAGCGTTGGACGAGGCCCCCAGGGCACTGAAGCTTTCTTT
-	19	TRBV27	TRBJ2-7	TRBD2	CASSLRGGLAGRRSYEQYF	TGTGCCAGCAGTTTAAGGGGTGGACTAGCGGGAAGAAGGTCCTACGAGCAGTACTTC
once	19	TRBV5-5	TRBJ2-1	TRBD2	CASSLRSLGLAGSYNEQFF	TGTGCCAGCAGCTTGAGGAGTCTGGGACTAGCGGGTTCCTACAATGAGCAGTTCTTC
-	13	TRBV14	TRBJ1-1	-	CASGWGQNTEAFF	TGTGCCAGCGGTTGGGGGCAGAACACTGAAGCTTTCTTT
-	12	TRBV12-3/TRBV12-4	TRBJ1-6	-	CASSSVGSPLHF	TGTGCCAGCAGTTCAGTGGGTTCACCCCTCCACTTT
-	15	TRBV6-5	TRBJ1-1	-	CASSYSRRRNTEAFF	TGTGCCAGCAGTTACTCGAGAAGGCGGAACACTGAAGCTTTCTTT
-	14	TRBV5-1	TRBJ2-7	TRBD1	CASSLGQGAEEQYF	TGCGCCAGCAGCCTGGGTCAGGGGGCGGAGGAGCAGTACTTC
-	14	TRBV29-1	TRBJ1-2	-	CSVDIPDRTYGYTF	TGCAGCGTTGATATCCCGGACAGAACTTATGGCTACACCTTC
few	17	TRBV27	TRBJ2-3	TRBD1	CASNLVATGKTADTQYF	TGTGCCAGCAATCTAGTCGCGACAGGGAAAACTGCAGATACGCAGTATTTT
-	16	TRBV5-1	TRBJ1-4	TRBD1	CASSAGTGGLFEKLFF	TGCGCCAGCAGCGCCGGGACAGGGGGCCTGTTTGAAAAACTGTTTTTT
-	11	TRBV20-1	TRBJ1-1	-	CSAKLQTEAFF	TGCAGTGCTAAACTGCAGACTGAAGCTTTCTTT
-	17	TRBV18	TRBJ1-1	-	CASSPLLLWTEKTEAFF	TGTGCCAGCTCACCTCTACTCCTGTGGACAGAAAAAACTGAAGCTTTCTTT
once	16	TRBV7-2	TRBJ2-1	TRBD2	CASSLEVGGPRNEQFF	TGTGCCAGCAGCTTAGAGGTGGGAGGGCCGAGGAATGAGCAGTTCTTC
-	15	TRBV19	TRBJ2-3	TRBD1	CASSTDRAHTDTQYF	TGTGCCAGTAGTACGGACAGGGCCCACACAGATACGCAGTATTTT